The T cell receptor (beta chain) described here comes from a study of blood T cells in healthy people across ages. Overall study findings and caveats: Naive CD4+ cell counts and diversity both ran higher in long-lived than in aged donors.

Sample-barcoded 5' priming and a J-beta primer mix drove a second PCR of about 7 to 12 cycles. TCRdb used MiXCR to reprocess the 5' RACE reads, holding one entry per CDR3 protein. The sample records approximately 2,000,000 distinct CDR3 sequences, about 39% being singletons. This clonotype was recorded a few times. Its antigen remains unidentified. This CDR3 has 16 amino acids. Germline V gene data show CDR1 as LGHNA and CDR2 as YSLEER. V trimming: 1 base; J trimming: 2 bases; junction bases outside the gene matches: 2. The receptor was derived from a human donor in good health. This chain links TRBV4-3 with TRBJ2-1; 10 bases line up with TRBD2. Sequenced: blood. DNA of the CDR3: TGCGCCAGCAGCCAAGGGACTAGCGGCCCCTACAATGAGCAGTTCTTC. Translation: CASSQGTSGPYNEQFF.